The 32 T cell receptor beta chains below all came from one sample that was sequenced in a study of cytomegalovirus exposure and HLA in healthy donors. PCR involved 60 Vbeta and 13 Jbeta primers. Here immunoSEQ multiplex PCR was the method, and the copy in TCRdb shows in-frame clones only, minus some. This table holds about 150,000 clones, 65% to 90% found once. Specimen: PBMCs. The receptors stem from a woman aged 45-59 years in good health and CMV-seropositive.

CDR3 sequence: CASSIVEGAVEAFF. The CDR3 bases are TGTGCCAGTAGTATAGTTGAGGGGGCCGTGGAAGCTTTCTTT. This chain connects TRBV19 to TRBJ1-1; 7 bases match TRBD1. V lost 1 base to trimming and J lost 8 bases; unmatched junction nucleotides: 7. This CDR3 contains 14 residues. CDR1 and CDR2 from the germline V gene are LNHDA and SQIVND (reference sequence).

The chain combines TRBV7-9 with TRBJ2-7, with 10 bases aligning to TRBD2. From germline, CDR1 is SEHNR and CDR2 FQNEAQ (reference sequence). Losses at the gene ends were 2 bases for V and 3 bases for J; bases not matched to a gene: 4. This CDR3 has 15 amino acids. CDR3 amino acids: CASSLRASGGYEQYF. The CDR3 region has the DNA TGTGCCAGCAGCTTAAGGGCTAGCGGGGGCTACGAGCAGTACTTC.

The V gene is TRBV10-1, the J gene TRBJ2-7; TRBD1 matches 9 bases. The V and J ends lost 5 bases and 7 bases, in that order; junction bases with no gene match: 6. The length of the CDR3 is 13 residues. Germline CDR1 WNHNN, CDR2 SYGVQD (reference sequence). DNA for the CDR3: TGCGCCAGCAGTTTAAGGACAGGGGAAGAGCAGTACTTC. It codes for CASSLRTGEEQYF.

V and J are TRBV27 and TRBJ1-3; 7 nucleotides line up with TRBD1. Germline V lookup: CDR1 MNHEY, CDR2 SMNVEV (reference sequence). With V trimmed by 5 bases and J by 2 bases, 3 bases remained unmatched. The CDR3 spans 14 residues. For the CDR3, the DNA is TGTGCCAGCAGTCCCAGGGGGGCTGGAAACACCATATATTTT. Its translation is CASSPRGAGNTIYF.

This chain connects TRBV4-2 to TRBJ1-5; D is perhaps TRBD1 (5 bases). This CDR3 has 16 residues. V dropped 5 bases and J dropped 2 bases, with 16 bases sitting between them. Germline V gene lookup returns CDR1 LGHNA and CDR2 YNFKEQ. CDR3 nucleotides: TGTGCCAGCAGCATGGGGCGGCAAAATGGCAATCAGCCCCAGCATTTT. It specifies CASSMGRQNGNQPQHF.

J is TRBJ2-4 and V is TRBV13, with 9 positions matching TRBD1. With 5 bases clipped from V and 5 bases from J, the junction kept 4 bases outside the gene matches. This CDR3 is 14 amino acids long. Germline CDR1 reads PRHDT; CDR2 reads FYEKMQ (reference sequence). The CDR3 loop is CASSDRDRENIQYF. The CDR3 DNA sequence: TGTGCCAGCAGCGACCGGGACAGGGAAAACATTCAGTACTTC.

The count of this clone is one. The CDR3 bases are TGTGCCAGCAGTGAAACGGAGCGGGGGCCATACAATGAGCAGTTCTTC. It is translated as CASSETERGPYNEQFF. This chain joins TRBV6-1 and TRBJ2-1; 8 bases align to TRBD2. The CDR3 has 16 residues. V was clipped by 2 bases and J by 4 bases; unmatched bases: 7. Germline values: CDR1 MNHNS, CDR2 SASEGT.

This chain links TRBV4-2 with TRBJ2-3; a weak D match, TRBD2 (7 bases). CDR1 LGHNA and CDR2 YNFKEQ come from the germline V gene. Trimming pared 4 bases from V and 2 bases from J, leaving 16 bases between. The CDR3 contains 16 residues. In DNA form, the CDR3 reads TGTGCCAGCAGCCTCTTAGGGGGGGGGAACACAGATACGCAGTATTTT. It encodes CASSLLGGGNTDTQYF.

This rearrangement joins TRBV5-4 to TRBJ1-1; perhaps TRBD1 as D (6 bases). The V gene's germline CDR1 is SGHNT and CDR2 YYREEE (reference sequence). The V end was cut by 5 bases, the J end by 7 bases, with 15 bases between. This CDR3 spans 13 amino acids. The CDR3 DNA reads as TGTGCCAGCAGTCATCCAGGGGTGGATGAAGCTTTCTTT. It is translated as CASSHPGVDEAFF.

The rearrangement links TRBV4-1 to TRBJ2-3; D might be TRBD2 (5 bases). There are 15 residues in the CDR3. From germline, CDR1 is MGHRA and CDR2 YSYEKL. Trimming took 2 bases from V and 0 from J, leaving 9 bases between them. The CDR3 DNA reads as TGCGCCAGCAGCCAACGTAGCGTGAGCACAGATACGCAGTATTTT. Translation: CASSQRSVSTDTQYF.

In regard to this clone: The same CDR3 is also encoded by other DNA sequences in this sample. The gene calls are TRBV2 and TRBJ1-1; the match to TRBD1 covers 8 bases. V trimming: 4 bases; J trimming: 8 bases; junction bases outside the gene matches: 9. This CDR3 is 14 amino acids long. Germline CDR1 and CDR2: SNHLY and FYNNEI. For the CDR3, the DNA is TGTGCCAGCAGTGCAACGGGACAGGCTTTCGAAGCTTTCTTT. Translated: CASSATGQAFEAFF.

The chain uses TRBV5-4 and TRBJ2-1, with TRBD2 matching 13 bases. The CDR3 covers 14 residues. In germline, CDR1 is SGHNT, CDR2 YYREEE (reference sequence). The J segment lost 8 bases and the V segment lost 5 bases, leaving 4 bases of the junction unmatched. CDR3 region: CASSRTSGGYEQFF. The CDR3 DNA reads TGTGCCAGCAGTCGGACTAGCGGGGGCTATGAGCAGTTCTTC.

The chain is built from TRBV14 and TRBJ1-4, with a weak D call TRBD1 (5 bases). The CDR3 has 16 amino acids. The germline CDR1 and CDR2 sequences are SGHDN and FVKESK. V dropped 5 bases and J dropped 4 bases, with 17 bases sitting between them. CDR3 sequence: CASSRGRAGSNEKLFF. In nucleotides, the CDR3 is TGTGCCAGCAGCAGGGGAAGGGCGGGGAGTAATGAAAAACTGTTTTTT. Using reference TRBV14 and TRBJ1-4 for the parts outside the CDR3, the full variable domain is EAGVTQFPSHSVIEKGQTVTLRCDPISGHDNLYWYRRVMGKEIKFLLHFVKESKQDESGMPNNRFLAERTGGTYSTLKVQPAELEDSGVYFCASSRGRAGSNEKLFFGSGTQLSVL.

DNA for the CDR3: TGTGCCAGCAGCAACGGGGGGGAGGACACTGAAGCTTTCTTT. Encoded protein: CASSNGGEDTEAFF. The chain employs TRBV21-1 and TRBJ1-1. TRBV21-1 is a listed pseudogene. The CDR3 length is 14 residues.

The chain carries TRBV29-1 and TRBJ2-3; the match to TRBD2 covers 8 bases. The CDR3 has 12 residues. CDR1 and CDR2 from the germline V gene are SQVTM and ANQGSEA. Losses at the gene ends were 7 bases for V and 4 bases for J; bases not matched to a gene: 4. The chain's CDR3 is CSAAGGPDTQYF. Written as DNA, the CDR3 is TGCAGCGCCGCGGGGGGCCCAGATACGCAGTATTTT.

CDR3 residues: CASSTPGNEQYF. The DNA of the CDR3 is TGTGCCAGCAGCACCCCGGGGAACGAGCAGTACTTC. The chain joins TRBV11-2 to TRBJ2-7, with D tentatively TRBD2 (5 bases). The germline V gene has CDR1 SGHAT and CDR2 FQNNGV. CDR3 size: 12 residues. V lost 5 bases, J lost 5 bases, and 10 bases lay in between. Looking up the rest from reference TRBV11-2 and TRBJ2-7 gives the full variable domain: EAGVAQSPRYKIIEKRQSVAFWCNPISGHATLYWYQQILGQGPKLLIQFQNNGVVDDSQLPKDRFSAERLKGVDSTLKIQPAKLEDSAVYLCASSTPGNEQYFGPGTRLTVT.

J is TRBJ2-4 and V is TRBV2; D gene uncertain. V was pared by 3 bases and J by 6 bases, with 12 bases between. There are 14 residues in the CDR3. Per germline, CDR1 SNHLY and CDR2 FYNNEI. In nucleotides, the CDR3 is TGTGCCAGCAGTGATCTTGGCTTAAGAAACATTCAGTACTTC. It codes for CASSDLGLRNIQYF.

This clone was counted once. The chain couples TRBV7-9 to TRBJ1-2; 9 bases are a match to TRBD1. CDR1 is SEHNR, CDR2 FQNEAQ, per germline (reference sequence). CDR3 size: 14 residues. With 5 bases clipped from V and 7 bases from J, the junction kept 8 bases outside the gene matches. The DNA of the CDR3 is TGTGCCAGCAGCCCGACCCCGGACAGGGGTGGCTACACCTTC. This gives the protein CASSPTPDRGGYTF.

V usage is TRBV7-2 and J usage is TRBJ2-3; 9 nucleotides match TRBD2. Trimming removed 2 bases from V and 2 bases from J; junction bases left unmatched: 11. Per the germline V gene, CDR1 is SGHTA and CDR2 is FQGNSA. There are 18 residues in the CDR3. The CDR3 bases are TGTGCCAGCAGCTTAACCCGTGGCGGGGGGGCCTACACAGATACGCAGTATTTT. This encodes CASSLTRGGGAYTDTQYF.

The chain combines TRBV18 with TRBJ1-1, with TRBD1 identical over 8 bases. The CDR3 loop spans 13 amino acids. J lost 10 bases, V lost 4 bases, and 8 bases had no gene match. Germline loops: CDR1 KGHSH, CDR2 LQKENI. CDR3 in amino acids: CASSRKQGEGAFF. The CDR3 DNA sequence: TGTGCCAGCTCACGGAAACAGGGGGAGGGAGCTTTCTTT.

This clone turned up a few times. The rearrangement joins TRBV6-5 to TRBJ2-6; the D gene is possibly TRBD2 (5 bases). The CDR3 spans 15 residues. Germline V lookup: CDR1 MNHEY, CDR2 SVGAGI. Trimming took 5 bases from V and 4 from J, leaving 12 bases between them. CDR3 amino acids: CASSLERGGANVLTF. The CDR3 DNA reads TGTGCCAGCAGTCTGGAGCGCGGGGGGGCCAACGTCCTGACTTTC.

The chain is built from TRBV9 and TRBJ2-2; 10 bases line up with TRBD1. This CDR3 spans 16 amino acids. V gave up 1 base and J gave up 4 bases; unmatched junction bases: 4. The germline V gene has CDR1 SGDLS and CDR2 YYNGEE. This CDR3 reads CASSVRDRGRTGELFF. In DNA, the CDR3 is TGTGCCAGCAGCGTAAGAGACAGGGGGCGCACCGGGGAGCTGTTTTTT.

CDR3 region: CASSIPGSNTEAFF. DNA for the CDR3: TGTGCCAGTAGTATACCCGGGAGCAACACTGAAGCTTTCTTT. The V gene is TRBV19, the J gene TRBJ1-1; D call uncertain. This CDR3 spans 14 amino acids. Germline V gene lookup returns CDR1 LNHDA and CDR2 SQIVND (reference sequence). V lost 2 bases, J lost 2 bases, and 9 bases lay in between.

V gene TRBV7-8 combines with J gene TRBJ2-3; 8 positions agree with TRBD2. CDR3 length: 15 amino acids. The germline CDR1 and CDR2 sequences are SGHVS and FQNEAQ. Trimming took 4 bases from V and 2 from J; bases not matched to a gene: 5. In DNA form, the CDR3 reads TGTGCCAGCAGCTCACTAGCGGTGATCACAGATACGCAGTATTTT. It specifies CASSSLAVITDTQYF.

The rearrangement joins TRBV6-6 to TRBJ1-5, with 7 bases that match TRBD1. Germline V gene data show CDR1 as MNHNY and CDR2 as SVGAGI (reference sequence). V was pared by 7 bases and J by 4 bases, with 4 bases of the junction left unmatched. This CDR3 contains 13 residues. The CDR3 here is CASKGGQNQPQHF. DNA of the CDR3: TGTGCCAGCAAAGGGGGCCAGAATCAGCCCCAGCATTTT.

This clone was picked up one time. The J gene is TRBJ1-2, the V gene TRBV6-5, with 7 nucleotides matching TRBD1. Trimming cost V 0 bases and J 6 bases; bases outside gene matches: 7. This CDR3 comprises 15 residues. Germline CDR1 MNHEY, CDR2 SVGAGI. Here the CDR3 reads CASSYSGTALNGYTF. CDR3 nucleotides: TGTGCCAGCAGTTACTCGGGGACAGCTCTTAATGGCTACACCTTC.

The CDR3 protein is CASSYLQGVGNQPQHF. Written as DNA, the CDR3 is TGTGCCAGCAGTTACTTACAGGGTGTGGGCAATCAGCCCCAGCATTTT. The chain combines TRBV6-5 with TRBJ1-5; tentative D call: TRBD1 (6 bases). Trimming shortened V by 1 base and J by 2 bases, and 12 bases separated the two germline ends. The germline V gene has CDR1 MNHEY and CDR2 SVGAGI. This CDR3 region has 16 residues.

This clone was found a few times. V and J are TRBV25-1 and TRBJ1-3; no clear D. V lost 6 bases, J lost 1 base, and 7 bases lay in between. Per the germline V gene, CDR1 is MGHDK and CDR2 is SYGVNS. The CDR3 loop spans 13 amino acids. Here the CDR3 DNA reads TGTGCCAGCAGACGGGGATCTGGAAACACCATATATTTT. This encodes CASRRGSGNTIYF.

This clone was detected only a few times. The chain has TRBV10-3 and TRBJ2-1, with 9 bases identical to TRBD2. CDR1 ENHRY and CDR2 SYGVKD come from the germline V gene. With V trimmed by 4 bases and J by 7 bases, 11 bases remained unmatched. CDR3 length: 16 residues. The CDR3 nucleotides are TGTGCCATCAGTGCGCCCCGACTAGCGGCAGGGAATGAGCAGTTCTTC. This translates into CAISAPRLAAGNEQFF.

The V and J genes are TRBV6-6 and TRBJ2-7; possibly TRBD2 for D (5 bases). The length of the CDR3 is 12 residues. Trimming took 10 bases from V and 0 from J, leaving 10 bases between them. The germline V gene encodes CDR1 MNHNY and CDR2 SVGAGI (reference sequence). The CDR3 sequence: CATGESSYEQYF. The CDR3 DNA sequence: TGTGCCACCGGGGAAAGCTCCTACGAGCAGTACTTC.

The chain has TRBV6-6 and TRBJ2-3; 9 bases line up with TRBD1. The junction had 4 bases not matched to a gene; V was cut back by 5 bases and J by 1 base. Germline V gene lookup returns CDR1 MNHNY and CDR2 SVGAGI (reference sequence). The CDR3 totals 15 residues. The CDR3 nucleotides read TGTGCCAGCAGTAGGGACAGGGTCGGCACAGATACGCAGTATTTT. This codes for CASSRDRVGTDTQYF.

The genes are TRBV18 and TRBJ1-1; D is unclear. Germline lookup yields CDR1 KGHSH and CDR2 LQKENI. This CDR3 region has 14 residues. Trimming removed 2 bases at V and 0 bases at J, with 7 bases between. The CDR3 DNA reads as TGTGCCAGCTCACCAAACAGCATGAACACTGAAGCTTTCTTT. Protein: CASSPNSMNTEAFF.